This T cell receptor beta chain stems from a study of control samples from healthy donors and cancer patients (dated by TCRdb to the early 2020s). The library was prepared using the immunoSEQ multiplex PCR assay. What TCRdb holds here is the immuneACCESS table cut down to in-frame rearrangements. Part of the clones is not present; checked against another copy, under half of the missing clones reflect an unresolved V gene, and the others are unexplained. Recorded for this sample are roughly 200,000 clones; around 94% of them occurred a single time. The ten largest make up about 1.6% of the sample. Notes on this clone: The antigen it recognizes is unknown. No per-base quality is available; no much larger clone lies one base away.

Including cysteine and phenylalanine, the CDR3 has 16 amino acids. Of all the DNA, just the CDR3 is kept, 48 bases in frame from base 1. Taken from the germline V gene (reference sequence), the CDR1 and CDR2 loops are MNHNY and SVGAGI. Deletion took 4 bases off V and 5 bases off J, with a span of 21 bases between the germline ends. The clonotype originates from a middle-aged man in good health. Sequencing was carried out using blood. The rearrangement joined TRBV6-6 to TRBJ2-7; matching of 7 bases hints at TRBD2 as the D gene. The CDR3 has the sequence CASSSSRGAGRDEQYF. The DNA sequence follows: TGTGCCAGCAGTTCCTCCCGGGGGGCGGGCAGGGACGAGCAGTACTTC.